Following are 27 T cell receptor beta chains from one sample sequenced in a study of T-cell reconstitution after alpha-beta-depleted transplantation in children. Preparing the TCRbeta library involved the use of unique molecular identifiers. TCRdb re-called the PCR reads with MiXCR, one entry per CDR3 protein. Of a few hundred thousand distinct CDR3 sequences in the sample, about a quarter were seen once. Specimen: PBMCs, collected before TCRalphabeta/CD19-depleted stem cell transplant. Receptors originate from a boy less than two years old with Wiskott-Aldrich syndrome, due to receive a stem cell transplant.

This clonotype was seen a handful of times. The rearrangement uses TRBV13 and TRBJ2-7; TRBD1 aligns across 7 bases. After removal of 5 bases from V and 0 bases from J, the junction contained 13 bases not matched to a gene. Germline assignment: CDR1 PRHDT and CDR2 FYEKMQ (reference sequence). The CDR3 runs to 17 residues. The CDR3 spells CASSPQPTTGSSYEQYF. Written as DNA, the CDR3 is TGTGCCAGCAGCCCACAACCAACGACAGGGAGCTCCTACGAGCAGTACTTC.

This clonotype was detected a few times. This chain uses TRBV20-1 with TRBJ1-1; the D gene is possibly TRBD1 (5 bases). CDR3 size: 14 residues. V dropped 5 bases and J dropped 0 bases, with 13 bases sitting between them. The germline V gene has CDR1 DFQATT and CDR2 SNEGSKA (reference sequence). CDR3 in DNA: TGCAGTGCTCCACACCCGACAGTGAACACTGAAGCTTTCTTT. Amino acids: CSAPHPTVNTEAFF.

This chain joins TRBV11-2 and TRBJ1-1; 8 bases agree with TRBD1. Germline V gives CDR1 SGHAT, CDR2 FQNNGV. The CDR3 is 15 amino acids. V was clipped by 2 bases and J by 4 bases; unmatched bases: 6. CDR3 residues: CASSLRAQGATEAFF. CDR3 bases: TGTGCCAGCAGCTTAAGGGCGCAGGGGGCCACTGAAGCTTTCTTT.

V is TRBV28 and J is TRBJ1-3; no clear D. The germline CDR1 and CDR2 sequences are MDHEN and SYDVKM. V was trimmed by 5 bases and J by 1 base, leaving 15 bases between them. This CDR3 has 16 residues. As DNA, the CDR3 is TGTGCCAGCAGTGCCCTTGGGATAGGGTCTGGAAACACCATATATTTT. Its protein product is CASSALGIGSGNTIYF.

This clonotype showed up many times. The CDR3 loop is CASSLRTAGDTGELFF. Written as DNA, the CDR3 is TGCGCCAGCAGCCTCAGAACCGCAGGCGACACCGGGGAGCTGTTTTTT. V and J are TRBV5-1 and TRBJ2-2; D remains ambiguous. Germline V gene data show CDR1 as SGHRS and CDR2 as YFSETQ. CDR3 length: 16 residues. Trimming pared 4 bases from V and 3 bases from J, leaving 16 bases between.

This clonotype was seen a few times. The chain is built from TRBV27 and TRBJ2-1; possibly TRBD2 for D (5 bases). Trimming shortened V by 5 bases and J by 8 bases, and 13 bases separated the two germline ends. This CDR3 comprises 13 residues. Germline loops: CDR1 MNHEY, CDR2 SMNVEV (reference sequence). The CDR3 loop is CASSPIFSDEQFF. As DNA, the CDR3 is TGTGCCAGCAGTCCGATCTTTAGCGATGAGCAGTTCTTC.

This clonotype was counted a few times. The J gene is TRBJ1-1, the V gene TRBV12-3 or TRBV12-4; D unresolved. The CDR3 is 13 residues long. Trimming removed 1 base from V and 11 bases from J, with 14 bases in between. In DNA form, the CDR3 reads TGTGCCAGCAGTTTAGAAGTCACCAGTGAGGCTTTCTTT. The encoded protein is CASSLEVTSEAFF.

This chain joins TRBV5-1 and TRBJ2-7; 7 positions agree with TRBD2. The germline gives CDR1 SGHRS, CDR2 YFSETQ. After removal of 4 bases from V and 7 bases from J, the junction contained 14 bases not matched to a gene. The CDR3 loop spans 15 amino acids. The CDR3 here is CASSPRDAGVGEQYF. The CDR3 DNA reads TGCGCCAGCAGCCCCAGGGATGCGGGAGTCGGGGAGCAGTACTTC. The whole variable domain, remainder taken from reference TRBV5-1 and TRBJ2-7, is KAGVTQTPRYLIKTRGQQVTLSCSPISGHRSVSWYQQTPGQGLQFLFEYFSETQRNKGNFPGRFSGRQFSNSRSEMNVSTLELGDSALYLCASSPRDAGVGEQYFGPGTRLTVT.

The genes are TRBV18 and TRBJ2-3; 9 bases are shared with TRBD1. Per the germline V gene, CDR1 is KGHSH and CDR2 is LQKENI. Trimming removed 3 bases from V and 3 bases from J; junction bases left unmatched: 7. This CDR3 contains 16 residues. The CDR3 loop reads CASSPPGTGRTDTQYF. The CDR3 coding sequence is TGTGCCAGCTCACCGCCCGGGACAGGGAGAACAGATACGCAGTATTTT.

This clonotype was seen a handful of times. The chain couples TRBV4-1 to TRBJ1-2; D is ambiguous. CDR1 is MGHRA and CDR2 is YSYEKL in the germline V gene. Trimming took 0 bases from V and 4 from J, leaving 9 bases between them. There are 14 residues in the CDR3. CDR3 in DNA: TGCGCCAGCAGCCAAGAGTCGGCCCGCTATGGCTACACCTTC. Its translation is CASSQESARYGYTF.

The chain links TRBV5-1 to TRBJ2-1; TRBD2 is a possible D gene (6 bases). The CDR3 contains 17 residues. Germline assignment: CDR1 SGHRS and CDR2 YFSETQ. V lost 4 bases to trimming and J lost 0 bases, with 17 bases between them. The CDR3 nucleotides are TGCGCCAGCAGCGTCCCAATAGCGGCGAGCTCCTACAATGAGCAGTTCTTC. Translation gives CASSVPIAASSYNEQFF.

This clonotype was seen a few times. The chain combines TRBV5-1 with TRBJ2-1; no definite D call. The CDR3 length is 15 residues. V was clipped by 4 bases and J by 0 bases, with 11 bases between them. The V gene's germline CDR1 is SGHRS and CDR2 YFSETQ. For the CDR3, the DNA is TGCGCCAGCAGCCACGATCTCAGCTCCTACAATGAGCAGTTCTTC. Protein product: CASSHDLSSYNEQFF.

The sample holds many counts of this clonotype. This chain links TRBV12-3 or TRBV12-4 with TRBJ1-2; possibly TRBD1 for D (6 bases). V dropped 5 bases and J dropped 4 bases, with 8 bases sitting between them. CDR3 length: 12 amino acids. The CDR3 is CASSPDSYGYTF. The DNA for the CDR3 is TGTGCCAGCAGTCCGGACAGCTATGGCTACACCTTC.

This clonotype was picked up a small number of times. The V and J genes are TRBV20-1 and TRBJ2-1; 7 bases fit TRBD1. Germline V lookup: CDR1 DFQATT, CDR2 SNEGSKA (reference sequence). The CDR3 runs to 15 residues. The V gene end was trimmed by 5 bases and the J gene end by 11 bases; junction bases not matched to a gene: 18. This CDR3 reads CSADVPGQYNDQQFF. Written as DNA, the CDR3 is TGCAGTGCTGATGTACCGGGACAGTACAATGACCAGCAGTTCTTC.

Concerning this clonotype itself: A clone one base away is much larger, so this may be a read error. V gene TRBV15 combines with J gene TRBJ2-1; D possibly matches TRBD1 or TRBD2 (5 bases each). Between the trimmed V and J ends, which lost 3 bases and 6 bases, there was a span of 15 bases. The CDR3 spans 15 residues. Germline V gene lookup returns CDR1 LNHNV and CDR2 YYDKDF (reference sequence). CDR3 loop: CATSRPRGYCNEQFF. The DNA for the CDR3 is TGTGCCACCAGCAGGCCGAGGGGATACTGCAATGAGCAGTTCTTC.

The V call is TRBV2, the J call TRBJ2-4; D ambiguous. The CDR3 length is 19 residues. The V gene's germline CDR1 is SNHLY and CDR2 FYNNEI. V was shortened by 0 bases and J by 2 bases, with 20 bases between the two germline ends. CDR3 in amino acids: CASSEAQWSVRGTKNIQYF. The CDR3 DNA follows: TGTGCCAGCAGTGAAGCGCAGTGGTCCGTCCGTGGGACCAAAAACATTCAGTACTTC.

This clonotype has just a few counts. The CDR3 DNA reads as TGCAGTGCTCCAGGACTAGCGGGACTCTACGAGCAGTACTTC. Its protein product is CSAPGLAGLYEQYF. V usage is TRBV20-1 and J usage is TRBJ2-7; 12 bases align to TRBD2. The CDR3 consists of 14 residues. Trimming took 5 bases from V and 3 from J; bases not matched to a gene: 5. Looked up from germline, CDR1 is DFQATT and CDR2 is SNEGSKA (reference sequence).

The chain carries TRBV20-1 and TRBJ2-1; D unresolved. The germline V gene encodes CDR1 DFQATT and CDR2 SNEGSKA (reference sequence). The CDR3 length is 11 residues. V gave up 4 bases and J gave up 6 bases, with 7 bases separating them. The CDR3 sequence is CSANSFNEQFF. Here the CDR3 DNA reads TGCAGTGCTAATTCATTCAATGAGCAGTTCTTC.

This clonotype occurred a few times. In nucleotides, the CDR3 is TGCGCCAGCAGCTTGAAAGGGACAGGACTGAACACTGAAGCTTTCTTT. Residues: CASSLKGTGLNTEAFF. This chain connects TRBV5-1 to TRBJ1-1; 8 bases agree with TRBD1. The CDR3 covers 16 residues. Losses at the gene ends were 1 base for V and 0 bases for J; bases not matched to a gene: 5. Per the germline V gene, CDR1 is SGHRS and CDR2 is YFSETQ.

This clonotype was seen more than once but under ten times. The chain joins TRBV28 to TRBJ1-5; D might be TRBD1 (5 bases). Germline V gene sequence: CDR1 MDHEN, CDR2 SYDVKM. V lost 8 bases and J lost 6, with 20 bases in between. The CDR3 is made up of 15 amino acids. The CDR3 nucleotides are TGTGCCAGCGCCCTACGGACCAGGGATCCTCAGCCCCAGCATTTT. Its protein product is CASALRTRDPQPQHF.

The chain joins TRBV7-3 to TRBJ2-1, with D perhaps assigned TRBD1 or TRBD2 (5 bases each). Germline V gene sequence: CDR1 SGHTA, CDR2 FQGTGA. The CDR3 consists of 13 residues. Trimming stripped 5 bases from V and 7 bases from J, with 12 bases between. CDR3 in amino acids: CASSPRDGNEQFF. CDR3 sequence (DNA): TGTGCCAGCAGCCCAAGGGACGGGAATGAGCAGTTCTTC.

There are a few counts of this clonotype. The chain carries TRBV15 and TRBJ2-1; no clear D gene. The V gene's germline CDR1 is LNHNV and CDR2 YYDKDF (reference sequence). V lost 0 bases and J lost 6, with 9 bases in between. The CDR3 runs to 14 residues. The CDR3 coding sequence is TGTGCCACCAGCAGAGACTCGAGGCTCAATGAGCAGTTCTTC. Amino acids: CATSRDSRLNEQFF.

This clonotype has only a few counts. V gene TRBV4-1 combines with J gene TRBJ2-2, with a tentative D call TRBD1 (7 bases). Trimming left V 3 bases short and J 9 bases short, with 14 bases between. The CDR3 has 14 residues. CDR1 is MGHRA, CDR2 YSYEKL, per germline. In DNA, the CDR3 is TGCGCCAGCAGCCAGGACAGGAGGGTGTGGGAGCTGTTTTTT. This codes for CASSQDRRVWELFF.

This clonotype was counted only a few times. CDR3 DNA: TGCAGTGCTAGAGTGTTGGGTGGGCCCTACGAGCAGTACTTC. Protein: CSARVLGGPYEQYF. The chain recombines TRBV20-1 with TRBJ2-7; D unresolved. CDR3 length: 14 residues. CDR1 and CDR2 from the germline V gene are DFQATT and SNEGSKA (reference sequence). Trimming took 1 base from V and 2 from J, leaving 12 bases between them.

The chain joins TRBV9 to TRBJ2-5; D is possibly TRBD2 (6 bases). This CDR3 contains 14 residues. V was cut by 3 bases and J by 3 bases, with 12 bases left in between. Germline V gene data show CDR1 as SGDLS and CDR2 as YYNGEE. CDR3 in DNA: TGTGCCAGCAGCGCTCGGACTACCGAAGAGACCCAGTACTTC. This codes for CASSARTTEETQYF.

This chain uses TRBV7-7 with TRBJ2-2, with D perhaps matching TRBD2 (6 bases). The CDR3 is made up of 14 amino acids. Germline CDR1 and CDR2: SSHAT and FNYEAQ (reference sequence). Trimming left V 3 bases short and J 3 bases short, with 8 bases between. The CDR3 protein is CASSFTSHTGELFF. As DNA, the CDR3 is TGTGCCAGCAGCTTTACTAGCCACACCGGGGAGCTGTTTTTT.

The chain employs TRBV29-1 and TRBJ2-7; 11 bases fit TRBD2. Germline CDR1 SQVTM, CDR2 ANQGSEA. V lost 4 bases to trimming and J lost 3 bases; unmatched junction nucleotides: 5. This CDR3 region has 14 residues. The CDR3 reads CSVGPLAGGYEQYF. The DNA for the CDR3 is TGCAGCGTTGGACCGCTAGCGGGAGGCTACGAGCAGTACTTC.